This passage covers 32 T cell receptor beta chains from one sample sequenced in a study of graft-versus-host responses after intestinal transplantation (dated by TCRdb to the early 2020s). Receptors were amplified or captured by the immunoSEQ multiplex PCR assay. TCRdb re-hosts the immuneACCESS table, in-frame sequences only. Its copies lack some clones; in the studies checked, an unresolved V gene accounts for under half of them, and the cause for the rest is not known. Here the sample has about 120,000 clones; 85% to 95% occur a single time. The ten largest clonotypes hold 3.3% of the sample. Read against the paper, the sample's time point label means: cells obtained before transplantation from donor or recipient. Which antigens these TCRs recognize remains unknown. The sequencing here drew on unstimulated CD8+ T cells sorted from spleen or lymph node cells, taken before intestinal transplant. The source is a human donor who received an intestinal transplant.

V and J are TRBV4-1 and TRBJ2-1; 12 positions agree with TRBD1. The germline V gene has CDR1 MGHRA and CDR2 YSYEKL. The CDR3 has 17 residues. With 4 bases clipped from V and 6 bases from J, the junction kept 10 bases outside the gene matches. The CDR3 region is CASSRSSGTGGGNEQFF. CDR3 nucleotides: TGCGCCAGCAGCCGATCTTCCGGGACAGGGGGCGGCAATGAGCAGTTCTTC.

The CDR3 DNA is TGTGCCAGCGAAGGACAGGGCAAAGAGACCCAGTACTTC. It encodes CASEGQGKETQYF. The V call is TRBV7-9, the J call TRBJ2-5, with 8 positions matching TRBD1. The CDR3 loop spans 13 amino acids. The germline gives CDR1 SEHNR, CDR2 FQNEAQ (reference sequence). Trimming took 8 bases from V and 3 from J; bases not matched to a gene: 5.

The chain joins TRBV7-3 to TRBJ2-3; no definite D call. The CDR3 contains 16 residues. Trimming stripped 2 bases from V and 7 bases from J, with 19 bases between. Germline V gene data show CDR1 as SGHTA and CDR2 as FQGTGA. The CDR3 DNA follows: TGTGCCAGCAGCTTACCCCCTAGTATGAGCCCGAATACGCAGTATTTT. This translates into CASSLPPSMSPNTQYF.

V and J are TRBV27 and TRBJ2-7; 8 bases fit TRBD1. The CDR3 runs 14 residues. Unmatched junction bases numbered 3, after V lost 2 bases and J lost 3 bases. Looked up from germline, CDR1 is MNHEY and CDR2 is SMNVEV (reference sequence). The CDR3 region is CASSLGQGHYEQYF. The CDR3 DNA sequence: TGTGCCAGCAGTTTAGGACAGGGTCACTACGAGCAGTACTTC.

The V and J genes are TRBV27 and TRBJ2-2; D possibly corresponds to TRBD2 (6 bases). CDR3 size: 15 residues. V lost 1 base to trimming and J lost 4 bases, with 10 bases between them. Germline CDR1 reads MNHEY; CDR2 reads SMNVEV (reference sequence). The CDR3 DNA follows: TGTGCCAGCAGTTTATGGGTGGGGGGCACCGGGGAGCTGTTTTTT. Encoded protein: CASSLWVGGTGELFF.

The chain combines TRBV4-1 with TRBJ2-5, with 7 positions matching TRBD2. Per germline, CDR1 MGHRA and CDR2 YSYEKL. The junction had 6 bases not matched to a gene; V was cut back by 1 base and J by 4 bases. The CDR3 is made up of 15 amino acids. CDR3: CASSQGRLARETQYF. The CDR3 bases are TGCGCCAGCAGCCAAGGCAGACTAGCTCGAGAGACCCAGTACTTC.

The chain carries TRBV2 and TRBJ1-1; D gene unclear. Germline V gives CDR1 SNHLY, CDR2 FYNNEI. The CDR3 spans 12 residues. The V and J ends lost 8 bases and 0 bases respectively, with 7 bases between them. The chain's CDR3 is CASGFLNTEAFF. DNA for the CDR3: TGTGCCAGCGGGTTCCTGAACACTGAAGCTTTCTTT.

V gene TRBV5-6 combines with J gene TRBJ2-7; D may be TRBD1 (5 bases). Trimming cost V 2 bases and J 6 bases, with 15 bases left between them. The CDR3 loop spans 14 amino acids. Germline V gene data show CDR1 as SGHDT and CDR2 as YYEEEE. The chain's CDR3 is CASSFPTEWAEQYF. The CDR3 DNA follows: TGTGCCAGCAGCTTCCCGACAGAGTGGGCCGAGCAGTACTTC. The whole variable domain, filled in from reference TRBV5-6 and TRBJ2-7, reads DAGVTQSPTHLIKTRGQQVTLRCSPKSGHDTVSWYQQALGQGPQFIFQYYEEEERQRGNFPDRFSGHQFPNYSSELNVNALLLGDSALYLCASSFPTEWAEQYFGPGTRLTVT.

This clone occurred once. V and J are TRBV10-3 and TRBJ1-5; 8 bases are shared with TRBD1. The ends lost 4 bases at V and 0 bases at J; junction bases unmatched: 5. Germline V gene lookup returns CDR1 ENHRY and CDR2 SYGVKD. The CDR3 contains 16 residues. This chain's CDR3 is CAISATGDDSNQPQHF. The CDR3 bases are TGTGCCATCAGTGCGACAGGGGATGATAGCAATCAGCCCCAGCATTTT.

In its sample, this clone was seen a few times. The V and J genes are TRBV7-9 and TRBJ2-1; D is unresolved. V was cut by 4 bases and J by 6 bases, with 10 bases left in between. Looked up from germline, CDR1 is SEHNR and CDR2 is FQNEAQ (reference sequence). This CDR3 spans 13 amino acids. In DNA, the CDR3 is TGTGCCAGCAGCTGGACCAGGATCAATGAGCAGTTCTTC. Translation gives CASSWTRINEQFF.

The DNA of the CDR3 is TGTGCCAGCAGCCCGGCAATTAGGGGGGTGACCTACGAGCAGTACTTC. It encodes CASSPAIRGVTYEQYF. The gene calls are TRBV7-9 and TRBJ2-7; D might be TRBD1 or TRBD2, each matching 6 bases. There are 16 residues in the CDR3. CDR1 is SEHNR, CDR2 FQNEAQ, per germline (reference sequence). V lost 5 bases, J lost 2 bases, and 19 bases lay in between. The complete variable domain, with remaining parts taken from reference TRBV7-9 and TRBJ2-7, reads DTGVSQNPRHKITKRGQNVTFRCDPISEHNRLYWYRQTLGQGPEFLTYFQNEAQLEKSRLLSDRFSAERPKGSFSTLEIQRTEQGDSAMYLCASSPAIRGVTYEQYFGPGTRLTVT.

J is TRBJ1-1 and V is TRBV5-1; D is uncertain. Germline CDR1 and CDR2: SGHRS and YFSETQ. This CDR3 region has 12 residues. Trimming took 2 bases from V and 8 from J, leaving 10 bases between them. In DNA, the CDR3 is TGCGCCAGCAGCTTAAACAACGGAGAAGCTTTCTTT. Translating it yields CASSLNNGEAFF.

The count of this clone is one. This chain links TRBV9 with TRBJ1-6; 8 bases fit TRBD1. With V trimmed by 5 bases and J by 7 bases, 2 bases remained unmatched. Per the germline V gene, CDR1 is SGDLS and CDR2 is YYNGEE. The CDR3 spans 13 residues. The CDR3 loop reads CASRTGGNSPLHF. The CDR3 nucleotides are TGTGCCAGCAGAACAGGGGGGAATTCACCCCTCCACTTT.

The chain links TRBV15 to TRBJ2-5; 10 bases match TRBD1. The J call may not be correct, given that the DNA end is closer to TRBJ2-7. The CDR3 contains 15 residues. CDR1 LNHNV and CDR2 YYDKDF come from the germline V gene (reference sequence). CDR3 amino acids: CATSRSGTGANEQYF. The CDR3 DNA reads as TGTGCCACCAGCAGATCCGGGACAGGGGCGAACGAGCAGTACTTC.

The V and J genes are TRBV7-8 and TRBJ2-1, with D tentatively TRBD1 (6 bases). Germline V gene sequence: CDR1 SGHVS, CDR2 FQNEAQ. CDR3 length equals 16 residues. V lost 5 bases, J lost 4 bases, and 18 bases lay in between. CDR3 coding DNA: TGTGCCAGCAGCCCGACAGGCCGCCAGCCATACAATGAGCAGTTCTTC. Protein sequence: CASSPTGRQPYNEQFF.

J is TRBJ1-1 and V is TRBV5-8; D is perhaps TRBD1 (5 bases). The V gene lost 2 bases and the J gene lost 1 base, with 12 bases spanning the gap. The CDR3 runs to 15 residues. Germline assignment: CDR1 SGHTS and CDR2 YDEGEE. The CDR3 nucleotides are TGTGCCAGCAGCTTACGTTCCAGGGCGAACACTGAAGCTTTCTTT. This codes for CASSLRSRANTEAFF.

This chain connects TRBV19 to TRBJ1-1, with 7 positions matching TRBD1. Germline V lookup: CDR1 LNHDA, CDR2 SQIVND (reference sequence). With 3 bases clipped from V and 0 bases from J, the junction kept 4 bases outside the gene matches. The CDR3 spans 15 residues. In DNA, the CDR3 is TGTGCCAGTAGTATTTTGACAGGGATGAACACTGAAGCTTTCTTT. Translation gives CASSILTGMNTEAFF.

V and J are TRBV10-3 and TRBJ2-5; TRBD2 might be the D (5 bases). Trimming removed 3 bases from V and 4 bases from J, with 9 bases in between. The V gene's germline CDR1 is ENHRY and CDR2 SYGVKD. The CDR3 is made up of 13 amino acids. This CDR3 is CAISEAGVETQYF. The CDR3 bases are TGTGCCATCAGTGAAGCCGGGGTAGAGACCCAGTACTTC.

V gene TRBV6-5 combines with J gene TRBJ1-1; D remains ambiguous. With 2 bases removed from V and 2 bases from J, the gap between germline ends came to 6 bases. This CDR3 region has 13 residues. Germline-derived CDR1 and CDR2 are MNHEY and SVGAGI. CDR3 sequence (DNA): TGTGCCAGCAGTTACGGGCACAACACTGAAGCTTTCTTT. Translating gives CASSYGHNTEAFF.

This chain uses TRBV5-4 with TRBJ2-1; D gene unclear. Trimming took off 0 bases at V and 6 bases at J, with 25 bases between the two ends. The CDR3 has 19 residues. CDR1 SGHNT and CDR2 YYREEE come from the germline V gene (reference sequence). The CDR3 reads CASSLVIRNGRHYSNEQFF. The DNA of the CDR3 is TGTGCCAGCAGCTTGGTAATTAGGAATGGGCGGCACTATTCCAATGAGCAGTTCTTC.

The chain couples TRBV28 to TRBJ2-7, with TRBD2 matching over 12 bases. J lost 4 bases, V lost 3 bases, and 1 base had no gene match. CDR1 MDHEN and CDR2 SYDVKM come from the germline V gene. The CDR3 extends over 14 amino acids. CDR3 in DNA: TGTGCCAGCAGTTTGACTAGCGGGAGTTACGAGCAGTACTTC. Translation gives CASSLTSGSYEQYF.

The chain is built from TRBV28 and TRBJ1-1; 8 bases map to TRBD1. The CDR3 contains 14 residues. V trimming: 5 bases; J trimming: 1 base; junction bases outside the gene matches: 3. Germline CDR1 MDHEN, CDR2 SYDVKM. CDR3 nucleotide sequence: TGTGCCAGCAGTGTAGACAGGGGGAACACTGAAGCTTTCTTT. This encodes CASSVDRGNTEAFF.

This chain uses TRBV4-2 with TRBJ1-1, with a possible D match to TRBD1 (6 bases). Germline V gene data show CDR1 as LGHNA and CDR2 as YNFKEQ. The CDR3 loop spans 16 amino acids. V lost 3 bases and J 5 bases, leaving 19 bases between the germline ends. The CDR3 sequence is CASSHPRGGGETEAFF. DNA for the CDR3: TGTGCCAGCAGCCACCCTAGAGGGGGTGGAGAGACTGAAGCTTTCTTT.

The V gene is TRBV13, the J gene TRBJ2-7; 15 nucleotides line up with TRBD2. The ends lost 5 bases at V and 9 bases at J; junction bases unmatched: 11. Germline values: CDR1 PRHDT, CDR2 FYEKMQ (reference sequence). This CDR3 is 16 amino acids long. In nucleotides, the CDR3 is TGTGCCAGCAGCCTCGGGACTAGCGGGGGGTGGATGGGGCAGTACTTC. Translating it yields CASSLGTSGGWMGQYF.

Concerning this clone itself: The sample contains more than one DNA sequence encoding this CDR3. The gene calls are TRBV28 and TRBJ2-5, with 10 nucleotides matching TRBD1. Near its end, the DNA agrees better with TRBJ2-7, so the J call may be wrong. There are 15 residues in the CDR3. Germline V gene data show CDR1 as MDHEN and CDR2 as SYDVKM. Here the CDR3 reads CASSSRTGGSYEQYF. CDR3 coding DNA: TGTGCCAGCAGTTCGCGGACAGGGGGCTCCTACGAGCAGTACTTC.

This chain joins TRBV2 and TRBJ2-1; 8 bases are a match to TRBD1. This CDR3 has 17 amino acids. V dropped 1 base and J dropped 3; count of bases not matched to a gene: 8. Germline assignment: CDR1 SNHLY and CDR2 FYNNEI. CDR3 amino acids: CASSEVKGGQDYNEQFF. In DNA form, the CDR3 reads TGTGCCAGCAGTGAAGTTAAAGGGGGACAGGACTACAATGAGCAGTTCTTC. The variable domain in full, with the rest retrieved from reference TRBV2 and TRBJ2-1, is EPEVTQTPSHQVTQMGQEVILRCVPISNHLYFYWYRQILGQKVEFLVSFYNNEISEKSEIFDDQFSVERPDGSNFTLKIRSTKLEDSAMYFCASSEVKGGQDYNEQFFGPGTRLTVL.

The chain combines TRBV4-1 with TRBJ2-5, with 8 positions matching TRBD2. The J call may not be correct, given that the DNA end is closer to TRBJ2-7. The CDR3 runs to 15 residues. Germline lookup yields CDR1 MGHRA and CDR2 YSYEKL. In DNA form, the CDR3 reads TGCGCCAGCAGCCCGACAGCGGGAGTAGTGTACGAGCAGTACTTC. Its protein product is CASSPTAGVVYEQYF.

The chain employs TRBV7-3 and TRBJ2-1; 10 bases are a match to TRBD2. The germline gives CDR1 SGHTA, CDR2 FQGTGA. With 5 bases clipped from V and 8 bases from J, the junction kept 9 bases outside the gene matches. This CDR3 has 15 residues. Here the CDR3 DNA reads TGTGCCAGCAGCGCCGGCGGGCTAGCGGGAGATGAGCAGTTCTTC. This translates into CASSAGGLAGDEQFF.

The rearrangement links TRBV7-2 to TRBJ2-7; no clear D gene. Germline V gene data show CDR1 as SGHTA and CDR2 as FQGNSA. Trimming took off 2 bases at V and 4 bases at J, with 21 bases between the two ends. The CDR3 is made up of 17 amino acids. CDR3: CASSLLAMGGLGYEQYF. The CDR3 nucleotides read TGTGCCAGCAGCTTATTAGCTATGGGTGGCCTGGGGTACGAGCAGTACTTC.

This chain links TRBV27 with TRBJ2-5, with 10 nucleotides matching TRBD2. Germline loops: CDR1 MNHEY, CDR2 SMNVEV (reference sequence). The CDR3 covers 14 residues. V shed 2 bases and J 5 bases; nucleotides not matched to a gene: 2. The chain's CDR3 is CASSLLAGVETQYF. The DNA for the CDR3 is TGTGCCAGCAGTTTACTAGCGGGAGTGGAGACCCAGTACTTC.

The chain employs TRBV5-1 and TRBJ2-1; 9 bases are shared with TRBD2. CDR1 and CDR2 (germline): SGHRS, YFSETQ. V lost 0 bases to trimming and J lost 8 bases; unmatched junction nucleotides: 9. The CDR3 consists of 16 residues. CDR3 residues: CASSLAGSGRQDEQFF. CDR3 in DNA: TGCGCCAGCAGCTTGGCCGGTAGCGGGAGACAGGATGAGCAGTTCTTC. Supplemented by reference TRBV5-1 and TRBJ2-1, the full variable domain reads KAGVTQTPRYLIKTRGQQVTLSCSPISGHRSVSWYQQTPGQGLQFLFEYFSETQRNKGNFPGRFSGRQFSNSRSEMNVSTLELGDSALYLCASSLAGSGRQDEQFFGPGTRLTVL.

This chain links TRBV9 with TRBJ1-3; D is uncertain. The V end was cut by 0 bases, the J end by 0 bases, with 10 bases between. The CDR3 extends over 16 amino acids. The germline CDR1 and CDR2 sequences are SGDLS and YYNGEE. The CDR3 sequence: CASSVEGLSSGNTIYF. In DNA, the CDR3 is TGTGCCAGCAGCGTAGAGGGCCTGAGCTCTGGAAACACCATATATTTT. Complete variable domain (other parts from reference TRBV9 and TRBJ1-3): DSGVTQTPKHLITATGQRVTLRCSPRSGDLSVYWYQQSLDQGLQFLIQYYNGEERAKGNILERFSAQQFPDLHSELNLSSLELGDSALYFCASSVEGLSSGNTIYFGEGSWLTVV.